The rows below give T cell receptor beta chains drawn from one sample of a study of shared clonotypes between healthy human individuals. Sequencing was performed with immunoSEQ multiplex PCR; in TCRdb, only in-frame clones are kept and a portion is missing. The sample shows hundreds of thousands of clones, about 96% of them seen only once. Sequencing was carried out using naive CD8+ T cells sorted from blood. These receptors originate from a woman aged 30 to 39 in good health. CDR3s include the opening cysteine and the closing phenylalanine or tryptophan. Each record gives: V gene, clone size, CDR3 protein. Some rows mark clone size as missing; the rest say once, few, many or name a class of expanded clone.

V gene: TRBV27
clone size: .
CDR3 protein: CASSSGDSNEKLFF

V gene: TRBV19
clone size: .
CDR3 protein: CASSIVAYNEQFF

V gene: TRBV6-6
clone size: .
CDR3 protein: CASSCGKILKTPAFF

V gene: TRBV11-2
clone size: .
CDR3 protein: CASSLGGLPSSYEQYF

V gene: TRBV5-1
clone size: .
CDR3 protein: CASAEEVLTAGGTDTQYF

V gene: TRBV27
clone size: .
CDR3 protein: CASIDNPRDASLNTEAFF

V gene: TRBV14
clone size: .
CDR3 protein: CASSPGTSYFYEQYF

V gene: TRBV29-1
clone size: .
CDR3 protein: CSVAGDRYEQYF

V gene: TRBV7-9
clone size: .
CDR3 protein: CASSLEDFMNTEAFF

V gene: TRBV15
clone size: .
CDR3 protein: CATSREFWTEAFF

V gene: TRBV27
clone size: .
CDR3 protein: CASRPYEPDYGYTF

V gene: TRBV12-5
clone size: once
CDR3 protein: CASGLPPAGSNEKLFF

V gene: TRBV7-6
clone size: .
CDR3 protein: CASSPTARGGEQYF

V gene: TRBV6-5
clone size: once
CDR3 protein: CASRIDSSNQPQHF

V gene: TRBV7-9
clone size: .
CDR3 protein: CASSPGQGRDTEAFF

V gene: TRBV13
clone size: .
CDR3 protein: CASSGQRELTDTQYF

V gene: TRBV4-2
clone size: once
CDR3 protein: CASSPEDSQVLAKNIQYF

V gene: TRBV4-1
clone size: .
CDR3 protein: CASSQDPEGVNEQFF

V gene: TRBV15
clone size: .
CDR3 protein: CATSKTLASGSYEQYF

V gene: TRBV27
clone size: .
CDR3 protein: CASSLTDMNTEAFF

V gene: TRBV28
clone size: .
CDR3 protein: CASNLSGGPAYEQYF

V gene: TRBV7-9
clone size: .
CDR3 protein: CASSPSYEQYF

V gene: TRBV7-8
clone size: once
CDR3 protein: CASSSSGSYEQYF

V gene: TRBV7-9
clone size: .
CDR3 protein: CASSSVYSSEQYF

V gene: TRBV6-6
clone size: .
CDR3 protein: CASSYGQAVANEQFF

V gene: TRBV19
clone size: .
CDR3 protein: CASTRRAGQGLNTEAFF

V gene: TRBV2
clone size: .
CDR3 protein: CASSESSSGNTIYF

V gene: TRBV19
clone size: .
CDR3 protein: CASSASRGYTEAFF

V gene: TRBV11-2
clone size: .
CDR3 protein: CASSLTDAPYEQYF

V gene: TRBV7-9
clone size: once
CDR3 protein: CASLPGTSGNNEQFF

V gene: TRBV5-6
clone size: .
CDR3 protein: CASSPGTGGGETQYF

V gene: TRBV2
clone size: .
CDR3 protein: CASSPGRGTRYEQYF

V gene: TRBV27
clone size: .
CDR3 protein: CASSLSAVVFYNEQFF

V gene: TRBV27
clone size: .
CDR3 protein: CASRLAGLGNEQFF

V gene: TRBV19
clone size: .
CDR3 protein: CASSTALVNEQYF

V gene: TRBV2
clone size: .
CDR3 protein: CASSPLGTAPEKLFF

V gene: TRBV6-1
clone size: .
CDR3 protein: CASSEFIPSGDYEQYF

V gene: TRBV10-3
clone size: .
CDR3 protein: CAIRSPGQGLAYEQYF

V gene: TRBV27
clone size: .
CDR3 protein: CASNDGTPGGEQYF

V gene: TRBV19
clone size: .
CDR3 protein: CASSIGVREGPNTEAFF

V gene: TRBV9
clone size: once
CDR3 protein: CASSGLGDEQFF

V gene: TRBV29-1
clone size: few
CDR3 protein: CSVRGNTEAFF

V gene: TRBV6-6
clone size: .
CDR3 protein: CASSWGVRDEQFF

V gene: TRBV2
clone size: .
CDR3 protein: CASSPRAAIYGYTF